Listed here are 23 T cell receptor beta chains from one sample, sequenced in a study of cytomegalovirus exposure and HLA in healthy donors. PCR primers comprised 60 Vbeta and 13 Jbeta primers. Libraries were prepared by immunoSEQ multiplex PCR; TCRdb keeps only in-frame clonotypes and omits some of them. The sample has around 100,000 clones, around 9.1% seen once. Sequenced sample: PBMCs. The source is a man aged 35-49 years in good health and CMV-seropositive.

The chain recombines TRBV19 with TRBJ1-1; D ambiguous. The germline V gene has CDR1 LNHDA and CDR2 SQIVND (reference sequence). The CDR3 totals 14 residues. V was clipped by 3 bases and J by 2 bases, with 10 bases between them. The CDR3 reads CASSIRHINTEAFF. CDR3 nucleotide sequence: TGTGCCAGTAGTATCCGACACATAAACACTGAAGCTTTCTTT.

This clone occurred a few times. Other DNA sequences in this sample translate to the same CDR3. The rearrangement links TRBV9 to TRBJ2-1, with D maybe TRBD2 (5 bases). The CDR3 is 12 residues long. Germline V gene lookup returns CDR1 SGDLS and CDR2 YYNGEE. Trimming took off 0 bases at V and 7 bases at J, with 5 bases between the two ends. The CDR3 DNA sequence: TGTGCCAGCAGCGTAGGGGAGAATGAGCAGTTCTTC. It encodes CASSVGENEQFF.

This sequence joins TRBV6-5 and TRBJ1-5, with D possibly matching TRBD1 (6 bases). Deletions cut 6 bases from V and 0 bases from J, with 9 bases between. The CDR3 is 14 amino acids. Per the germline V gene, CDR1 is MNHEY and CDR2 is SVGAGI. The CDR3 coding sequence is TGTGCCAGCAGACAGGGATATAGCAATCAGCCCCAGCATTTT. It yields the protein CASRQGYSNQPQHF.

The genes are TRBV11-2 and TRBJ2-5, with 9 positions matching TRBD2. Germline-derived CDR1 and CDR2 are SGHAT and FQNNGV. The CDR3 has 13 amino acids. V lost 6 bases to trimming and J lost 6 bases; unmatched junction nucleotides: 5. For the CDR3, the DNA is TGTGCCAGCAGGGGGACTAGCTTCAAGACCCAGTACTTC. It specifies CASRGTSFKTQYF.

This clone was picked up a small number of times. The rearrangement joins TRBV4-2 to TRBJ2-2, with 7 bases fitting TRBD2. V lost 0 bases and J lost 4; bases outside the gene matches: 2. In germline, CDR1 is LGHNA, CDR2 YNFKEQ. The CDR3 contains 15 residues. The CDR3 nucleotides are TGTGCCAGCAGCCAAGATACGGGGGGCACCGGGGAGCTGTTTTTT. Residues: CASSQDTGGTGELFF.

This sequence joins TRBV27 and TRBJ2-1; 8 bases align to TRBD1. J was trimmed by 8 bases and V by 5 bases; bases with no gene match: 5. The germline gives CDR1 MNHEY, CDR2 SMNVEV (reference sequence). CDR3 length: 13 amino acids. CDR3 DNA sequence: TGTGCCAGCAGTCAGGGGGCCTTGGATGAGCAGTTCTTC. This codes for CASSQGALDEQFF.

V usage is TRBV4-2 and J usage is TRBJ1-2, with a tentative D call TRBD1 (6 bases). The germline gives CDR1 LGHNA, CDR2 YNFKEQ. Trimming cost V 0 bases and J 0 bases, with 14 bases left between them. CDR3 size: 17 residues. Written as DNA, the CDR3 is TGTGCCAGCAGCCAAGATCCAGGGGTTCAACCTAACTATGGCTACACCTTC. Its translation: CASSQDPGVQPNYGYTF.

The rearrangement joins TRBV5-6 to TRBJ2-2; 9 bases line up with TRBD1. Trimming cost V 2 bases and J 5 bases; bases outside gene matches: 4. The length of the CDR3 is 15 residues. The germline CDR1 and CDR2 sequences are SGHDT and YYEEEE. In nucleotides, the CDR3 is TGTGCCAGCAGCTTTGGGACAGGGTTAACCGGGGAGCTGTTTTTT. This encodes CASSFGTGLTGELFF. The complete variable domain, with remaining parts taken from reference TRBV5-6 and TRBJ2-2, reads DAGVTQSPTHLIKTRGQQVTLRCSPKSGHDTVSWYQQALGQGPQFIFQYYEEEERQRGNFPDRFSGHQFPNYSSELNVNALLLGDSALYLCASSFGTGLTGELFFGEGSRLTVL.

The chain uses TRBV9 and TRBJ2-5; D possibly corresponds to TRBD1 (6 bases). The CDR3 has 13 residues. Germline lookup yields CDR1 SGDLS and CDR2 YYNGEE. V lost 4 bases to trimming and J lost 5 bases, with 12 bases between them. The CDR3 here is CASSKQGPETQYF. The CDR3 DNA reads TGTGCCAGCAGCAAACAGGGTCCGGAGACCCAGTACTTC.

The sample holds a few counts of this clone. The rearrangement links TRBV6-5 to TRBJ1-2, with 10 bases that match TRBD1. The CDR3 extends over 15 amino acids. CDR1 and CDR2 from the germline V gene are MNHEY and SVGAGI. V lost 0 bases and J lost 8; bases outside the gene matches: 6. The CDR3 protein is CASSYSTGGAGGYTF. The CDR3 DNA is TGTGCCAGCAGTTACTCGACAGGGGGCGCGGGAGGCTACACCTTC.

On this clone itself: The same CDR3 is also encoded by other DNA sequences in this sample. This rearrangement joins TRBV5-5 to TRBJ2-7, with 7 bases matching TRBD1. In germline, CDR1 is SGHKS, CDR2 YYEKEE (reference sequence). This CDR3 is 14 amino acids long. Losses at the gene ends were 4 bases for V and 3 bases for J; bases not matched to a gene: 7. In nucleotides, the CDR3 is TGTGCCAGCAGCGTCGATCGGGACAGCTACGAGCAGTACTTC. It codes for CASSVDRDSYEQYF.

This chain connects TRBV21-1 to TRBJ2-7; no check of the table's D call, TRBD1, against the DNA was made. TRBV21-1 is shown as a pseudogene. This CDR3 contains 16 residues. Written as DNA, the CDR3 is TGTGCCAGCAGCAAAGCAGAGGGGGAACCCTCCTACGAGCAGTACTTC. Translated: CASSKAEGEPSYEQYF.

This clone was counted between two and nine times. The rearrangement links TRBV27 to TRBJ1-2; 9 nucleotides agree with TRBD1. V shed 7 bases and J 4 bases; nucleotides not matched to a gene: 13. Looked up from germline, CDR1 is MNHEY and CDR2 is SMNVEV (reference sequence). This CDR3 region has 16 residues. The CDR3 DNA reads as TGTGCCAGCACCCCCGGGACAGGGAGGGGACTCTATGGCTACACCTTC. Its protein is CASTPGTGRGLYGYTF.

This clone was counted only a few times. The V and J genes are TRBV6-1 and TRBJ1-2, with 9 positions matching TRBD1. CDR1 is MNHNS and CDR2 is SASEGT in the germline V gene. The junction had 3 bases not matched to a gene; V was cut back by 4 bases and J by 6 bases. The CDR3 runs to 13 residues. The DNA of the CDR3 is TGTGCCAGCAGTGTCGGACAGGGGCATGGCTACACCTTC. Translated, it gives CASSVGQGHGYTF.

Only a few counts were recorded for this clone. V gene TRBV19 combines with J gene TRBJ2-7; TRBD2 aligns across 8 bases. The junction had 15 bases not matched to a gene; V was cut back by 4 bases and J by 4 bases. The CDR3 spans 17 residues. The germline gives CDR1 LNHDA, CDR2 SQIVND (reference sequence). As DNA, the CDR3 is TGTGCCAGTAGTACTGCGTTAGCGGGAACCCGCGGGTACGAGCAGTACTTC. This sequence encodes CASSTALAGTRGYEQYF.

V gene TRBV28 combines with J gene TRBJ2-7; no reliable D call. The V gene's germline CDR1 is MDHEN and CDR2 SYDVKM. Trimming removed 0 bases from V and 1 base from J, with 13 bases in between. The CDR3 is made up of 16 amino acids. The CDR3 DNA sequence: TGTGCCAGCAGTTTATGGGGCCGAGCCAAGTCCTACGAGCAGTACTTC. Amino acids: CASSLWGRAKSYEQYF.

The chain employs TRBV15 and TRBJ1-2; 10 nucleotides match TRBD1. This CDR3 comprises 14 residues. CDR1 and CDR2 (germline): LNHNV, YYDKDF (reference sequence). With V trimmed by 5 bases and J by 8 bases, 8 bases remained unmatched. The CDR3 bases are TGTGCCACCAGCCGGGACAGGGGTGACTTGGGCTACACCTTC. Protein sequence: CATSRDRGDLGYTF.

The CDR3, as DNA: TGCGCCAGCAGCGGACCAGCGGGAGGCAACCAAGAGACCCAGTACTTC. Translation: CASSGPAGGNQETQYF. The chain uses TRBV4-1 and TRBJ2-5; 9 nucleotides line up with TRBD2. Germline trimming cut 5 bases from V and 0 bases from J; bases unmatched to any gene: 7. The CDR3 covers 16 residues. Germline CDR1 is MGHRA and CDR2 is YSYEKL.

The chain carries TRBV4-1 and TRBJ2-7, with 12 bases identical to TRBD1. The CDR3 totals 15 residues. V trimming: 3 bases; J trimming: 5 bases; junction bases outside the gene matches: 5. In germline, CDR1 is MGHRA, CDR2 YSYEKL. The CDR3 is CASSQEGQGADEQYF. CDR3 sequence (DNA): TGCGCCAGCAGCCAGGAGGGACAGGGGGCGGACGAGCAGTACTTC.

A few counts support this clone. The V gene is TRBV5-1, the J gene TRBJ2-3; TRBD1 matches 7 bases. The CDR3 consists of 15 residues. The J segment lost 1 base and the V segment lost 1 base, leaving 3 bases of the junction unmatched. CDR1 and CDR2 (germline): SGHRS, YFSETQ. The CDR3 bases are TGCGCCAGCAGCTTGTTTGGACAGGGCACAGATACGCAGTATTTT. This encodes CASSLFGQGTDTQYF. Based on the CDR3 plus reference TRBV5-1 and TRBJ2-3, the full variable domain is KAGVTQTPRYLIKTRGQQVTLSCSPISGHRSVSWYQQTPGQGLQFLFEYFSETQRNKGNFPGRFSGRQFSNSRSEMNVSTLELGDSALYLCASSLFGQGTDTQYFGPGTRLTVL.

This clone was seen a handful of times. This CDR3 is also generated by other DNA sequences in the sample. The chain links TRBV27 to TRBJ1-2; D remains unclear. The germline V gene has CDR1 MNHEY and CDR2 SMNVEV (reference sequence). V dropped 6 bases and J dropped 7 bases, with 21 bases sitting between them. The CDR3 covers 15 residues. The CDR3 protein is CASRRTTWNIGGYTF. In DNA form, the CDR3 reads TGTGCCAGCAGGAGAACGACATGGAATATAGGTGGCTACACCTTC.

The V gene is TRBV5-6, the J gene TRBJ1-1; 7 bases line up with TRBD1. Per germline, CDR1 SGHDT and CDR2 YYEEEE. The CDR3 runs 13 residues. The trim removed 4 bases at V and 5 bases at J, leaving 5 bases unmatched. The CDR3 loop is CASSIRGRTEAFF. The DNA of the CDR3 is TGTGCCAGCAGCATAAGGGGGCGAACTGAAGCTTTCTTT.

The chain has TRBV4-3 and TRBJ1-2; 8 bases are shared with TRBD1. The CDR3 loop spans 16 amino acids. The trim removed 1 base at V and 5 bases at J, leaving 9 bases unmatched. Per germline, CDR1 LGHNA and CDR2 YSLEER. Here the CDR3 DNA reads TGCGCCAGCAGCCAAGGGGAGTTCGACAGGGGTTATGGCTACACCTTC. Protein sequence: CASSQGEFDRGYGYTF.